This T cell receptor beta chain came from a study of blood T cell repertoires in COVID-19. Study-level background: PBMCs, B-cell-depleted T cells, or T cells provided the cDNA or gDNA that made up the material.

This CDR3 has 13 residues. Germline V gene data show CDR1 as MNHEY and CDR2 as SVGAGI. Trimming removed 6 bases at V and 5 bases at J, with 10 bases between. Under the authors' procedure: Cell counts per sample came from amplifying reference gene primers. Assay used: immunoSEQ multiplex PCR; TCRdb lists only in-frame clones, some missing. From that table come the V and J calls and clone size; the DNA was used to work out D and trimming. The data contain about 210,000 clones, just under 85% of them singletons. The clonotype was recovered from a woman aged 45 to 65 with active or convalescent COVID-19. The V gene is TRBV6-5, the J gene TRBJ2-2, with D possibly TRBD2 on 5 matching bases. The sample consisted of peripheral blood. Written as DNA, the CDR3 is TGTGCCAGCAGGGGGAGAGGGACCGGGGAGCTGTTTTTT. Amino acid sequence: CASRGRGTGELFF.